Shown below are 7 T cell receptor beta chains from a single sample sequenced in a study of circulating and synovial CD4+ cells in juvenile arthritis (dated by TCRdb to 2013 to 2014). Library preparation employed the immunoSEQ multiplex PCR assay. As stored in TCRdb, this immuneACCESS dataset retains in-frame rearrangements with V and J assigned. A fraction of the clones does not appear; measured against another copy, unresolved V genes explain less than half of the discrepancy, and the remainder lacks a known reason. This sample holds tens of thousands of clones; 90% to 95% were observed only once. The top ten hold 0.6% to 0.8% of the sample. The sequencing input was CD4+ T cells from blood. The receptors were sampled from a human donor with juvenile idiopathic arthritis.

This sequence joins TRBV30 and TRBJ2-3, with 10 bases lining up with TRBD2. With V trimmed by 0 bases and J by 8 bases, 8 bases remained unmatched. Germline V lookup: CDR1 GTSNPN, CDR2 SVGIG (reference sequence). CDR3 length: 15 amino acids. CDR3 region: CAWSVASGRFGTQYF. CDR3 in DNA: TGTGCCTGGAGTGTGGCTAGCGGGAGATTCGGTACGCAGTATTTT.

The rearrangement uses TRBV18 and TRBJ2-4, with D perhaps matching TRBD2 (6 bases). V was trimmed by 8 bases and J by 3 bases, leaving 17 bases between them. The V gene's germline CDR1 is KGHSH and CDR2 LQKENI. The CDR3 extends over 15 amino acids. CDR3 DNA: TGTGCCAGCGCGGTGGGGACTTTGAGCAAAAACATTCAGTACTTC. It codes for CASAVGTLSKNIQYF.

This clone was observed a single time. V is TRBV29-1 and J is TRBJ1-1, with a possible D match to TRBD1 (5 bases). This CDR3 comprises 14 residues. The ends were cut back, 5 bases at V and 1 base at J, with 14 bases in the middle. The germline gives CDR1 SQVTM, CDR2 ANQGSEA. The CDR3 DNA reads TGCAGCGTTCGGCAGGGCATAGGGAACACTGAAGCTTTCTTT. Protein: CSVRQGIGNTEAFF.

The chain has TRBV30 and TRBJ1-1, with TRBD1 matching 7 bases. This CDR3 spans 15 amino acids. The V segment lost 5 bases and the J segment 3 bases; nucleotides outside the gene matches: 12. Germline CDR1 GTSNPN, CDR2 SVGIG (reference sequence). CDR3 in DNA: TGTGCCTGGTACCCCAGGGGGAATAGGGACACTGAAGCTTTCTTT. Amino acids: CAWYPRGNRDTEAFF.

This chain connects TRBV7-6 to TRBJ2-7; 9 bases agree with TRBD1. The CDR3 runs to 16 residues. The V segment lost 0 bases and the J segment 2 bases; nucleotides outside the gene matches: 5. Germline CDR1 is SGHVS and CDR2 is FNYEAQ. The CDR3 coding sequence is TGTGCCAGCAGCTTAGCTGGACAGGGGAGCACCTACGAGCAGTACTTC. It yields the protein CASSLAGQGSTYEQYF. The entire variable domain, with the rest obtained from reference TRBV7-6 and TRBJ2-7, is as follows: GAGVSQSPRYKVTKRGQDVALRCDPISGHVSLYWYRQALGQGPEFLTYFNYEAQQDKSGLPNDRFSAERPEGSISTLTIQRTEQRDSAMYRCASSLAGQGSTYEQYFGPGTRLTVT.

The rearrangement links TRBV13 to TRBJ2-2, with D tentatively TRBD2 (6 bases). The CDR3 is 15 amino acids. Germline CDR1 reads PRHDT; CDR2 reads FYEKMQ (reference sequence). V was pared by 0 bases and J by 1 base, with 6 bases between. The CDR3 region has the DNA TGTGCCAGCAGCTTAGGGCGGGGGAACACCGGGGAGCTGTTTTTT. Encoded protein: CASSLGRGNTGELFF.

V is TRBV10-3 and J is TRBJ2-7; 7 bases map to TRBD1. In germline, CDR1 is ENHRY, CDR2 SYGVKD. The CDR3 is 14 amino acids. J gave up 5 bases and V 3 bases, and 7 bases lay outside the gene matches. The CDR3 loop is CAISDRDSPNEQYF. Written as DNA, the CDR3 is TGTGCCATCAGTGATAGGGACAGCCCGAACGAGCAGTACTTC.